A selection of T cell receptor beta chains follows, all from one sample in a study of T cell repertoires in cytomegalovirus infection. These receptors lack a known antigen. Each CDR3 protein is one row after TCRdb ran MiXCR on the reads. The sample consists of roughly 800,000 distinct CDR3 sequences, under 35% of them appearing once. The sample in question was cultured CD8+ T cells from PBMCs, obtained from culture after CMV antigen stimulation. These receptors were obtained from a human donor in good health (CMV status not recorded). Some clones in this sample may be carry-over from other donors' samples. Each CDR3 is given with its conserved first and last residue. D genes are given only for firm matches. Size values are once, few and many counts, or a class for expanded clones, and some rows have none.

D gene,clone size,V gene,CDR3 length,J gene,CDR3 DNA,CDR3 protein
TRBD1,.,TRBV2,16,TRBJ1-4,TGTGCCAGCAGTGAAATCGCTGGACAGGGTAATGAAAAACTGTTTTTT,CASSEIAGQGNEKLFF
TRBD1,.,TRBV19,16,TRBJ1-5,TGTGCCAGTAGCAATAACAGGGGTCCCCCTAATCAGCCCCAGCATTTT,CASSNNRGPPNQPQHF
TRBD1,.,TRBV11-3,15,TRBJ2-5,TGTGCCAGCAGTCGCCGGACAGGGGGCCGGGAGACCCAGTACTTC,CASSRRTGGRETQYF
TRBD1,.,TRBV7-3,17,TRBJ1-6,TGTGCCAGCAGCCCACCGACAGGGGGCTACGATAATTCACCCCTCCACTTT,CASSPPTGGYDNSPLHF
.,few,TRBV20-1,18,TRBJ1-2,TGCAGTGCTAGGACGTTCTCTTCCGACAGTCTAGCTAACTATGGCTACACCTTC,CSARTFSSDSLANYGYTF
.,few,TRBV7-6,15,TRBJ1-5,TGTGCCAGCAGCCCGGAACTCCCCCATCCCGGGCCCCAGCATTTT,CASSPELPHPGPQHF
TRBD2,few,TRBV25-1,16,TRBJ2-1,TGTGCCAGCACCGGGGTCGGCCAGCGGGGATACAATGAGCAGTTCTTC,CASTGVGQRGYNEQFF
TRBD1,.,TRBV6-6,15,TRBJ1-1,TGTGCCAGCAGACAAGACAGGGGGTTGGTCACTGAAGCTTTCTTT,CASRQDRGLVTEAFF
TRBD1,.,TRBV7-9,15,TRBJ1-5,TGTGCCAGCAGCATAGACGGGACAGGGAATCAGCCCCAGCATTTT,CASSIDGTGNQPQHF
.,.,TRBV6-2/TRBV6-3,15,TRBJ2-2,TGTGCCAGCAGTTACACGACGGGGTTTACCGGGGAGCTGTTTTTT,CASSYTTGFTGELFF
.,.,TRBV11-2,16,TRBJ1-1,TGTGCCAGCAGCTTGTGGGCCGGACCGAGGACTGCCAATACTTTCTTT,CASSLWAGPRTANTFF
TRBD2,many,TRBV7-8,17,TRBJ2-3,TGTGCCAGCAGCTTCTCGACTAGCGGGGGCCGCACAGATACGCAGTATTTT,CASSFSTSGGRTDTQYF
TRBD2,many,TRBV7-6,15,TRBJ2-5,TGTGCCAGCAGCTTGGGACTAGCGGGCCCCGAGACCCAGTACTTC,CASSLGLAGPETQYF
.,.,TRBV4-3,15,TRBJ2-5,TGCGCCAGCAGCCCGGACCCGGGATCGGGGGAGACCCAGTACTTC,CASSPDPGSGETQYF
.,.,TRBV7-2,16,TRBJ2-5,TGTGCCAGCAGTTTTTCCGGGGCACCGACGCAAGAGACCCAGTACTTC,CASSFSGAPTQETQYF
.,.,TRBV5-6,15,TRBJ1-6,TGTGCCAGCAACTCCCAAAGCTCCTATAATTCACCCCTCCACTTT,CASNSQSSYNSPLHF
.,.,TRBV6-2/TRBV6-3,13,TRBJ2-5,TGTGCCAGCAGTGAAGGAGGGATCGAGACCCAGTACTTC,CASSEGGIETQYF
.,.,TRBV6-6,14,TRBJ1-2,TGTGCCAGCAGTGCGACAGGCCGACCTTATGGCTACACCTTC,CASSATGRPYGYTF
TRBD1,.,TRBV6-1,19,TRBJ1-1,TGTGCCAGCAGTTACGAACTGGGACAGGGGGCTGTCCAGAACACTGAAGCTTTCTTT,CASSYELGQGAVQNTEAFF
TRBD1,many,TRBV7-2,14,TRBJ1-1,TGTGCCAGCAGCGAGGGACAGCCGAACACTGAAGCTTTCTTT,CASSEGQPNTEAFF
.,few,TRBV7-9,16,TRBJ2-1,TGTGCCAGCAGCCCCCGCGTAGGGGGGGCGCGGAATGAGCAGTTCTTC,CASSPRVGGARNEQFF
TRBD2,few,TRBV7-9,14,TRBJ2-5,TGTGCCAGCAGCCCCTCGGGGGGGCTAGAGACCCAGTACTTC,CASSPSGGLETQYF
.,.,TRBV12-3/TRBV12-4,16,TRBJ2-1,TGTGCCAGCAGTTTAGGCATCGCAGGCTCCTACAATGAGCAGTTCTTC,CASSLGIAGSYNEQFF
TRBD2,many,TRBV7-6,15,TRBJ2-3,TGTGCCAGCAGCTTCGCTAGCGGGAGCACAGATACGCAGTATTTT,CASSFASGSTDTQYF
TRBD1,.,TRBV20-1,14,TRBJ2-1,TGCAGTGCAGAGTTAGCAGGGGGAAACAATGAGCAGTTCTTC,CSAELAGGNNEQFF
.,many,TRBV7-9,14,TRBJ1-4,TGTGCCAGCAGCTTAGTGGCCAGGGATGAAAAACTGTTTTTT,CASSLVARDEKLFF
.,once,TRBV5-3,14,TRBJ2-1,TGTGCCAGCAGCTCATACAGGGTCTTGAATGAGCAGTTCTTC,CASSSYRVLNEQFF
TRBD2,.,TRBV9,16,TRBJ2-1,TGTGCCAGCAGCGTAGCTAGAGCGGGGGGGCCCAATGAGCAGTTCTTC,CASSVARAGGPNEQFF
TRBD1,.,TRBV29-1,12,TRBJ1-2,TGCAGCGCCCCAGGGGGTCCCTATGGCTACACCTTC,CSAPGGPYGYTF
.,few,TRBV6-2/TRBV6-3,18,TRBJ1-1,TGTGCCAGCAGTTACCCGCTAAACAGGAAGAAGGTTTGGACTGAAGCTTTCTTT,CASSYPLNRKKVWTEAFF
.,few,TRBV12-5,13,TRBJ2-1,TGTGCTAGTGGTTTGGGTGGGACAAATGAGCAGTTCTTC,CASGLGGTNEQFF
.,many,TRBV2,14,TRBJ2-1,TGTGCCAGCAGAGCATGGGGGGGCCTGAATGAGCAGTTCTTC,CASRAWGGLNEQFF
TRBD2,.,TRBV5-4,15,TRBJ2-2,TGTGCCAGCAGCTCTGCGGGGGGGCCTACCGGGGAGCTGTTTTTT,CASSSAGGPTGELFF
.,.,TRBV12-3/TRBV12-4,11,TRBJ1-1,TGTGCCACGGGGGACCTGCCTGAAGCTTTCTTT,CATGDLPEAFF
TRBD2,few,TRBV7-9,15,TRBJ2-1,TGTGCCAGCAGCACGACTAGCGGGGGACACAATGAGCAGTTCTTC,CASSTTSGGHNEQFF
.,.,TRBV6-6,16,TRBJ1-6,TGTGCCAGCAGTTACTCCGCCTCCGGGACACTATCACCCCTCCACTTT,CASSYSASGTLSPLHF